This TCR beta chain is drawn from a study of T cell clonality in common variable immunodeficiency. V lost 2 bases and J lost 4; bases outside the gene matches: 3. Germline lookup yields CDR1 SGHVS and CDR2 FQNEAQ. The CDR3 spans 14 residues. Assay used: immunoSEQ multiplex PCR; TCRdb lists only in-frame clones, some missing. There are about 39,000 clones in the sample, none observed a single time. General study points: Patient heterogeneity in the CVID cohort limited correlations between repertoire features and clinical complications. Compared with healthy controls, CVID subjects showed increased TCRbeta clonality, mostly in about a third.

This clone was observed at least ten times. The antigen is not known. The CDR3 end falls 3 residues outside the read, so it is completed with the germline J gene. V and J are TRBV7-8 and TRBJ2-5; 8 nucleotides agree with TRBD1. This clonotype originated in a person aged 18 to 75 in good health. Material: peripheral blood mononuclear cells. Here the CDR3 reads CASSLSGQVETQYF. CDR3 DNA (partial): TGTGCCAGCAGCTTATCGGGACAGGTAGAGACC.